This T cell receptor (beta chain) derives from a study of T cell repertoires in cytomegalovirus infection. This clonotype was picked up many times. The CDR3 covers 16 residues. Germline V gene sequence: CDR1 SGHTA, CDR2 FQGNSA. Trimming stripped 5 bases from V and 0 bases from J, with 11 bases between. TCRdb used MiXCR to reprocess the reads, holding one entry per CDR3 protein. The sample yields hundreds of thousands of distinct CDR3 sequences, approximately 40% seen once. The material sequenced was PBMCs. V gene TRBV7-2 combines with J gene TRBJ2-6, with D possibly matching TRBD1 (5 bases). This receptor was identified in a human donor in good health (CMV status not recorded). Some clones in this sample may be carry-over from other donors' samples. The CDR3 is CASSRLDSSGANVLTF. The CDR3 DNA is TGTGCCAGCAGCCGACTCGACAGCTCTGGGGCCAACGTCCTGACTTTC.